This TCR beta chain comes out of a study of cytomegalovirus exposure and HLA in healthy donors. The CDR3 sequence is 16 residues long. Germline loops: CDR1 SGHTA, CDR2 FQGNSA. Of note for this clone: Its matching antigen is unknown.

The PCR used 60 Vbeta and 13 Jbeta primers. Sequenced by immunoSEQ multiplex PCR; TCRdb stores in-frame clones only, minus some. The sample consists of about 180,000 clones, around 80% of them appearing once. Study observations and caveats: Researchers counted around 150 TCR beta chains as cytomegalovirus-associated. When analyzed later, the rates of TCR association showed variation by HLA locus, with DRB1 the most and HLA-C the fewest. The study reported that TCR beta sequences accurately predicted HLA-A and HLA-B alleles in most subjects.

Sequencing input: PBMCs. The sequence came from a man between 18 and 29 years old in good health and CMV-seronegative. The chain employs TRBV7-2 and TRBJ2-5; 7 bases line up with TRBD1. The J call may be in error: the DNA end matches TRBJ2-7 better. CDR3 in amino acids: CASSLDRRQGPHEQYF. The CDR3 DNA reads TGTGCCAGCAGCTTAGATCGCCGACAGGGACCCCACGAGCAGTACTTC.